Listed below are T cell receptor beta chains from one sample, sequenced in a study of blood T cell repertoires in COVID-19. Produced via immunoSEQ multiplex PCR; TCRdb's table is partial and in-frame only. The top ten clones hold under 3% of a sample with about 83,000 clones, 87% of them seen once. Sample: peripheral blood. Receptors were obtained from a woman aged 45-65 years with active or convalescent COVID-19. CDR3s include the opening cysteine and the closing phenylalanine or tryptophan. The D gene is left open where the match is weak. The listing skips clone size in some rows; elsewhere it reads once, few, many or a size class.

V: TRBV6-1
D: .
size: .
J: TRBJ2-1
DNA: TGTGCCAGCAGTGAAGTTGGGGCCACATCTCAGTTCTTC
CDR3: CASSEVGATSQFF

V: TRBV19
D: .
size: .
J: TRBJ1-1
DNA: TGTGCCAGTAGTAAACCAGGGAACACTGAAGCTTTCTTT
CDR3: CASSKPGNTEAFF

V: TRBV6-5
D: .
size: .
J: TRBJ2-3
DNA: TGTGCCAGCAGCTACGGACAGGGAGGGACAGATACGCAGTATTTT
CDR3: CASSYGQGGTDTQYF

V: TRBV5-1
D: TRBD1
size: .
J: TRBJ1-1
DNA: TGCGCCAGCAGCGGACAGGGGAACACTGAAGCTTTCTTT
CDR3: CASSGQGNTEAFF

V: TRBV5-8
D: TRBD2
size: .
J: TRBJ2-5
DNA: TGTGCCAGCAGCTTATTAGCGGGGGCGACCCAAGAGACCCAGTACTTC
CDR3: CASSLLAGATQETQYF

V: TRBV4-3
D: TRBD1
size: .
J: TRBJ2-1
DNA: TGCGCCAGCAGCCAAGCGACGGGACAGGGGAATGAGCAGTTCTTC
CDR3: CASSQATGQGNEQFF

V: TRBV7-9
D: .
size: .
J: TRBJ2-7
DNA: TGTGCCAGCAGCTATACAGGAGAGCAGTACTTC
CDR3: CASSYTGEQYF

V: TRBV2
D: .
size: .
J: TRBJ2-2
DNA: TGTGCCAGCAGGTCAGGGCCCCAGAACACCGGGGAGCTGTTTTTT
CDR3: CASRSGPQNTGELFF

V: TRBV5-1
D: TRBD2
size: .
J: TRBJ2-5
DNA: TGCGCCAGCAGCCCTTTAGCGGGGGGCCAAGAGACCCAGTACTTC
CDR3: CASSPLAGGQETQYF

V: TRBV5-1
D: .
size: .
J: TRBJ1-2
DNA: TGCGCCAGCAGACAAGGACAATCGTCCAACTATGGCTACACCTTC
CDR3: CASRQGQSSNYGYTF

V: TRBV5-6
D: .
size: few
J: TRBJ1-5
DNA: TGTGCCAGCAGCTTTGGGGGAGGTCGGCCCCAGCATTTT
CDR3: CASSFGGGRPQHF

V: TRBV4-3
D: TRBD1
size: .
J: TRBJ1-2
DNA: TGCGCCAGCAGCCCCGGGACAGGGAACTATGGCTACACCTTC
CDR3: CASSPGTGNYGYTF

V: TRBV6-6
D: TRBD1
size: .
J: TRBJ1-2
DNA: TGTGCCAGCAGTTTCGACAGGGGGGACGGCTACACCTTC
CDR3: CASSFDRGDGYTF

V: TRBV30
D: TRBD1
size: .
J: TRBJ2-3
DNA: TGTGCCTGGAGGGACAGGGGGCGAGTCACAGATACGCAGTATTTT
CDR3: CAWRDRGRVTDTQYF

V: TRBV10-3
D: TRBD2
size: .
J: TRBJ2-7
DNA: TGTGCCATCAGTGAGGGACTAGCGAGGGCAGATAGCTCCTACGAGCAGTACTTC
CDR3: CAISEGLARADSSYEQYF

V: TRBV7-3
D: TRBD1
size: .
J: TRBJ1-2
DNA: TGTGCCAGCAGCTCCGGGACAGGGGATGGCTACACCTTC
CDR3: CASSSGTGDGYTF

V: TRBV10-3
D: .
size: .
J: TRBJ1-5
DNA: TGTGCCATCAGTGAGGCAGGGGTAAGCAATCAGCCCCAGCATTTT
CDR3: CAISEAGVSNQPQHF

V: TRBV6-2/TRBV6-3
D: .
size: .
J: TRBJ2-7
DNA: TGTGCCAGCAGTTACTCGATGGCAGGGTTAGGGGAGCAGTACTTC
CDR3: CASSYSMAGLGEQYF

V: TRBV3-1/TRBV3-2
D: TRBD1
size: .
J: TRBJ1-1
DNA: TGTGCCAGCAGCCAAGAAAGGAGGGGGCTGGCTTTCTTT
CDR3: CASSQERRGLAFF

V: TRBV30
D: .
size: .
J: TRBJ1-3
DNA: TGTGCCTGGATCCCACCGCCCGAGGACACCATATATTTT
CDR3: CAWIPPPEDTIYF

V: TRBV7-2
D: TRBD1
size: few
J: TRBJ1-5
DNA: TGTGCCAGCAGCTCCAGACAGGGGGGTCAGCCCCAGCATTTT
CDR3: CASSSRQGGQPQHF

V: TRBV27
D: .
size: .
J: TRBJ1-2
DNA: TGTGCCACATGGGGCAGGGCCCTAGCTAACTATGGCTACACCTTC
CDR3: CATWGRALANYGYTF

V: TRBV29-1
D: TRBD1
size: many
J: TRBJ2-1
DNA: TGCAGCGTTGAAAGGGGGACAGGGTTCGGGAATGAGCAGTTCTTC
CDR3: CSVERGTGFGNEQFF